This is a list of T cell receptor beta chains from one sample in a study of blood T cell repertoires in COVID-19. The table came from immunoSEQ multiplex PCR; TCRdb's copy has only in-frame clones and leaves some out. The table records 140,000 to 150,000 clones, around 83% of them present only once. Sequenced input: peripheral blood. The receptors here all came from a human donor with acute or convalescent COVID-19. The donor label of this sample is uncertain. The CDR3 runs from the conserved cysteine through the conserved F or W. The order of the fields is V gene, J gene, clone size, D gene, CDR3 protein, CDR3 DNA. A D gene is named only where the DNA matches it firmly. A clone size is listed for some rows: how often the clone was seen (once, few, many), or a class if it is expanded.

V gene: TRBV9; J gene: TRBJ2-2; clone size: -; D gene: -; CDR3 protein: CASSPQPPYWNTGELFF; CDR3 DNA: TGTGCCAGCAGCCCTCAACCCCCTTACTGGAACACCGGGGAGCTGTTTTTT
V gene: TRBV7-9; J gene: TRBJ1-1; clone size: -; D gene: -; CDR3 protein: CASSLLGMGSNTEAFF; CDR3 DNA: TGTGCCAGCAGCTTACTCGGCATGGGCTCTAACACTGAAGCTTTCTTT
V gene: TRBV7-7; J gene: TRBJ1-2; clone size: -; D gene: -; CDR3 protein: CASSFNGRGRDGYTF; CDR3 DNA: TGTGCTAGCAGCTTCAACGGCAGGGGACGAGACGGCTACACCTTC
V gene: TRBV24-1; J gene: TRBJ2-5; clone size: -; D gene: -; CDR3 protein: CATSDLRQGPQETQYF; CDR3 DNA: TGTGCCACCAGTGATTTGCGGCAGGGCCCCCAAGAGACCCAGTACTTC
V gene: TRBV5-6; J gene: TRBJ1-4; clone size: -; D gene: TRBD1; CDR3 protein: CASSFFDRDPEKLFF; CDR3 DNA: TGTGCCAGCAGCTTCTTTGACAGGGATCCTGAAAAACTGTTTTTT
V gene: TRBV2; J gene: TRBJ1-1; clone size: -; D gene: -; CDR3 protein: CASSSEGGTEAFF; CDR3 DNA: TGTGCCAGCAGTTCCGAGGGAGGAACTGAAGCTTTCTTT
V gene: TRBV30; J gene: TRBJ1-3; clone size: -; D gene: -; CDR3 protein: CAWSLGNTIYF; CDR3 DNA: TGTGCCTGGTCCCTCGGAAACACCATATATTTT
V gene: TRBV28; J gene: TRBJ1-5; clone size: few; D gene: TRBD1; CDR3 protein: CASSRTGPSNQPQHF; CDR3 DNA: TGTGCCAGCAGCCGGACAGGGCCCAGCAATCAGCCCCAGCATTTT
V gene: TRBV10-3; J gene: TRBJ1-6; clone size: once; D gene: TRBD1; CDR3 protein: CAIRESGTAYNSPLHF; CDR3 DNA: TGTGCCATCAGAGAATCCGGGACAGCCTATAATTCACCCCTCCACTTT
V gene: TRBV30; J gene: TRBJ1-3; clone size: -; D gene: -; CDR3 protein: CAWSVAYGNTIYF; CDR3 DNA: TGTGCCTGGAGTGTAGCTTATGGAAACACCATATATTTT
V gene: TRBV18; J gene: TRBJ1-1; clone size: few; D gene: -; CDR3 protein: CASSPPGRGMNTEAFF; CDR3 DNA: TGTGCCAGCTCACCACCAGGGCGGGGAATGAACACTGAAGCTTTCTTT
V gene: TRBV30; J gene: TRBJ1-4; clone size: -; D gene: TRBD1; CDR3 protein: CAWSFQTGDEKLFF; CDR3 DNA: TGTGCCTGGAGTTTTCAGACAGGGGACGAAAAACTGTTTTTT
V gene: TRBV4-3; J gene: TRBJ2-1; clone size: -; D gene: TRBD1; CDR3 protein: CASSPGTGVDNEQFF; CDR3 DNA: TGCGCCAGCAGCCCCGGGACAGGGGTAGACAATGAGCAGTTCTTC
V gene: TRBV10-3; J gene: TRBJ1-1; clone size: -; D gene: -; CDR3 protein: CAIRGVKGQTNTEAFF; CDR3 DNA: TGTGCCATCAGGGGCGTTAAAGGACAGACTAACACTGAAGCTTTCTTT
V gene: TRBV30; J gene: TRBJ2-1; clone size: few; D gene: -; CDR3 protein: CAWSRGNEQFF; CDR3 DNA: TGTGCCTGGAGTCGGGGGAATGAGCAGTTCTTC
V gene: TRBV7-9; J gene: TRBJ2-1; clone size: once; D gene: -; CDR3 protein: CASSLNTYNEQFF; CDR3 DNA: TGTGCCAGCAGCCTTAACACCTACAATGAGCAGTTCTTC
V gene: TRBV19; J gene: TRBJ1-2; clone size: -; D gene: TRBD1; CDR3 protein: CASADPGQGFGYTF; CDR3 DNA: TGTGCCAGTGCCGACCCCGGACAGGGGTTTGGCTACACCTTC
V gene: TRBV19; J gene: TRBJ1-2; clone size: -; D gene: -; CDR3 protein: CASSIDYPSGGYGYTF; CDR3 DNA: TGTGCCAGTAGTATAGATTATCCTTCTGGCGGATATGGCTACACCTTC
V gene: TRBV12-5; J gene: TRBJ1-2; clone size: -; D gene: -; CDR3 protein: CASGLQGNYGYTF; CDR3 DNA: TGTGCTAGTGGTTTACAGGGTAACTATGGCTACACCTTC
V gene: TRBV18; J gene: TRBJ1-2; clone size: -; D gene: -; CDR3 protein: CASSPSTGTEYGYTF; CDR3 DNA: TGTGCCAGCTCCCCTTCAACCGGGACTGAGTATGGCTACACCTTC
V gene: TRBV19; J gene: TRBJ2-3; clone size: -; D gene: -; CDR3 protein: CASSVFTDTQYF; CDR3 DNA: TGTGCCAGTAGTGTCTTCACAGATACGCAGTATTTT
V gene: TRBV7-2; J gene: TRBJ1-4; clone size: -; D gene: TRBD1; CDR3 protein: CASSLGRDRGEKLFF; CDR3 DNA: TGTGCCAGCAGCTTGGGCCGGGACAGGGGTGAAAAACTGTTTTTT
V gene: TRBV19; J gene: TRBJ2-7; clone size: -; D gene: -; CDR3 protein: CASSIGITYEQYF; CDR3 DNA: TGTGCCAGTAGTATCGGGATAACCTACGAGCAGTACTTC
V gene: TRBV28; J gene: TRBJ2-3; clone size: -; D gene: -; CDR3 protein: CASSPPHMTDTQYF; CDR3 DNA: TGTGCCAGCAGCCCCCCCCACATGACAGATACGCAGTATTTT
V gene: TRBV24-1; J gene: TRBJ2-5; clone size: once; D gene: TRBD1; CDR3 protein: CATSDSGGGETQYF; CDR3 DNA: TGTGCCACCAGTGATTCAGGGGGCGGGGAGACCCAGTACTTC
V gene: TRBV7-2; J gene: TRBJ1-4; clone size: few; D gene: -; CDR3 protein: CASSLNSGLTTNEKLFF; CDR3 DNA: TGTGCCAGCAGCTTAAATTCCGGACTTACAACTAATGAAAAACTGTTTTTT
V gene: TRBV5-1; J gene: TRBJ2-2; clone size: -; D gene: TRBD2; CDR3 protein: CASSPFSGDNTGELFF; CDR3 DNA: TGCGCCAGCAGCCCATTTAGCGGGGACAACACCGGGGAGCTGTTTTTT
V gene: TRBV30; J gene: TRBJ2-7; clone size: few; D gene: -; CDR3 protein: CAWSVRGGSYEQYF; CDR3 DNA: TGTGCCTGGAGTGTGAGGGGGGGATCCTACGAGCAGTACTTC
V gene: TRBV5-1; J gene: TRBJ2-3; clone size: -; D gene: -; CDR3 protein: CASSLKGDTQYF; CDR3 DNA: TGCGCCAGCAGCTTGAAGGGGGATACGCAGTATTTT
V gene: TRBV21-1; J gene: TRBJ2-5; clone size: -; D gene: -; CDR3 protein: CASTRTGQEETQYF; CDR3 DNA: TGTGCCAGCACCCGGACAGGTCAAGAAGAGACCCAGTACTTC
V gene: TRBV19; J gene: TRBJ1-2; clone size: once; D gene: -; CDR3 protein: CASSIDRVTNYGYTF; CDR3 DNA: TGTGCCAGTAGTATAGACAGGGTAACAAACTATGGCTACACCTTC
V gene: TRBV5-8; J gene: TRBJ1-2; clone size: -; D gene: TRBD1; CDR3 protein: CASSLGLGTGIFDGYTF; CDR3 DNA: TGTGCCAGCAGCTTGGGCCTCGGGACAGGGATTTTTGATGGCTACACCTTC
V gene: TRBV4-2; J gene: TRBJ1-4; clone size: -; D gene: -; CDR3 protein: CASSQVRQGNEKLFF; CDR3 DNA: TGTGCCAGCAGCCAAGTTCGGCAGGGTAATGAAAAACTGTTTTTT
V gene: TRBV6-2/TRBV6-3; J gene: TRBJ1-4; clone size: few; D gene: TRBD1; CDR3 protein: CASSYPLQGFDEKLFF; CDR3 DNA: TGTGCCAGCAGTTATCCCCTACAGGGGTTTGATGAAAAACTGTTTTTT
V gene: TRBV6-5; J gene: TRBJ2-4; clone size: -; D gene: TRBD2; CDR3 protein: CAISQAGKNIQYF; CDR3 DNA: TGTGCCATCTCCCAAGCGGGAAAAAACATTCAGTACTTC
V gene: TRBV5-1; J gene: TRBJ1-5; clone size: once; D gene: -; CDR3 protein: CASSLAGGNQPQHF; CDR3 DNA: TGCGCCAGCAGCTTGGCCGGGGGCAATCAGCCCCAGCATTTT
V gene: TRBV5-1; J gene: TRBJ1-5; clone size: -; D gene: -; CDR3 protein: CASSLGHDSNQPQHF; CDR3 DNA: TGCGCCAGCAGCTTGGGGCACGATAGCAATCAGCCCCAGCATTTT
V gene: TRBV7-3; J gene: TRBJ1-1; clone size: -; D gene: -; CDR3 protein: CASSPGTEAFF; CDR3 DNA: TGTGCCAGCAGCCCGGGGACTGAAGCTTTCTTT
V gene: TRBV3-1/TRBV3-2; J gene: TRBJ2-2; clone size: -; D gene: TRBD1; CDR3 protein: CASSLTGYTGELFF; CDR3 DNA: TGTGCCAGCAGCTTGACAGGGTACACCGGGGAGCTGTTTTTT
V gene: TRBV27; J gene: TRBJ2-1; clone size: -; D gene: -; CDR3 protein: CASSRAEGRWGNEQFF; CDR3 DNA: TGTGCCAGCAGTCGGGCCGAAGGGAGGTGGGGCAATGAGCAGTTCTTC
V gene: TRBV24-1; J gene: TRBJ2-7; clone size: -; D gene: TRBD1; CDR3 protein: CATSQGTGSHEQYF; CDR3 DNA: TGTGCCACCAGTCAGGGGACAGGGTCACACGAGCAGTACTTC
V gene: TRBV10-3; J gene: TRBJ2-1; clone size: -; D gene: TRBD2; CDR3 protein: CAISAVERGVVEQFF; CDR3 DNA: TGTGCCATCAGTGCGGTAGAGCGGGGGGTGGTTGAGCAGTTCTTC
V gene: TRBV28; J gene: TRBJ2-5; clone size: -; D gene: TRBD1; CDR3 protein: CASRGQPLQETQYF; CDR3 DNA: TGTGCCAGCAGGGGACAGCCCCTCCAAGAGACCCAGTACTTC
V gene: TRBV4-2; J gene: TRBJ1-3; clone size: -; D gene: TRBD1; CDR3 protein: CASSRSGTGGVGNTIYF; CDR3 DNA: TGTGCCAGCAGCCGATCCGGGACAGGGGGCGTTGGAAACACCATATATTTT
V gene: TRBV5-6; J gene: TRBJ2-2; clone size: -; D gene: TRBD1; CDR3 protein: CASSRPGQRFANTGELFF; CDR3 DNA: TGTGCCAGCAGCCGCCCGGGACAGAGATTCGCGAACACCGGGGAGCTGTTTTTT